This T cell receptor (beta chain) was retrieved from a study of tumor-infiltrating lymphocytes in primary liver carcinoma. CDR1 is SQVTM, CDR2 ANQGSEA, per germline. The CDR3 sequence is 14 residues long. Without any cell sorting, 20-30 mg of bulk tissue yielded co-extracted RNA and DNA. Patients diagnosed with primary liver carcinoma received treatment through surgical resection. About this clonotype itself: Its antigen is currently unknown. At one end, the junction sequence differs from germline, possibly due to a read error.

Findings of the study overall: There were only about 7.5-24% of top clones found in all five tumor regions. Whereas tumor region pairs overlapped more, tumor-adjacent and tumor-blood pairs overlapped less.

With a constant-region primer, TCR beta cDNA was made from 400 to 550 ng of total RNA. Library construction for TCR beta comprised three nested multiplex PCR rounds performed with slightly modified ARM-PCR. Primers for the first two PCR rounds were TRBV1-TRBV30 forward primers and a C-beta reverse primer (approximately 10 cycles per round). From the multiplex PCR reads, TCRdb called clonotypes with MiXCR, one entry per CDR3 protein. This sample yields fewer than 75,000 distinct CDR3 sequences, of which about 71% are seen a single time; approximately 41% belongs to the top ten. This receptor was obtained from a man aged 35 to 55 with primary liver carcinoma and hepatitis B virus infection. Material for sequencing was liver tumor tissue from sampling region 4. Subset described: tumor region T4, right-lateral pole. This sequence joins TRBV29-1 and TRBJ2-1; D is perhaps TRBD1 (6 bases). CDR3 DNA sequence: TGCAGCTGGATCGGACAGCGGACCTACAGTGAGCAGTTCTTC. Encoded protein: CSWIGQRTYSEQFF.